Presented here are 28 T cell receptor beta chains from one specimen sequenced in a study of identical twins. TCRdb fed the 5' RACE reads into MiXCR, producing one record per CDR3 protein. Of about 530,000 distinct CDR3 sequences in the sample, over 12% were seen once. A further study also used this sample, focusing on yellow fever vaccine responses in identical twins.

Material: CD4+ T cells sorted from blood. These receptor sequences come from a woman between 18 and 29 years old in good health.

This clonotype has only a few counts. The chain has TRBV12-3 or TRBV12-4 and TRBJ2-1; 7 bases map to TRBD2. V shed 5 bases and J 3 bases; nucleotides not matched to a gene: 7. The CDR3 length is 15 residues. The CDR3 DNA is TGTGCCAGCAGTCCTTTTGCGGGAGTCTACAATGAGCAGTTCTTC. It encodes CASSPFAGVYNEQFF.

This clonotype turned up a few times. This chain links TRBV7-8 with TRBJ2-7, with D unclear. This CDR3 contains 15 residues. CDR1 SGHVS and CDR2 FQNEAQ come from the germline V gene. V dropped 1 base and J dropped 2 bases, with 12 bases sitting between them. The CDR3 loop is CASSLEGSRAYEQYF. The CDR3 DNA reads as TGTGCCAGCAGCTTAGAGGGCAGCCGAGCCTACGAGCAGTACTTC.

The CDR3 bases are TGCGCCAGCAGCCACGGGGGGGACACCAACAATGAGCAGTTCTTC. The encoded protein is CASSHGGDTNNEQFF. J is TRBJ2-1 and V is TRBV4-1; TRBD2 agrees at 8 bases. Germline trimming cut 3 bases from V and 5 bases from J; bases unmatched to any gene: 6. This CDR3 comprises 15 residues. Germline V gene sequence: CDR1 MGHRA, CDR2 YSYEKL.

This clonotype was observed a few times. CDR3 region: CASSPRDSGFQETQYF. CDR3 nucleotides: TGCGCCAGCAGCCCCCGGGATAGCGGCTTCCAAGAGACCCAGTACTTC. This rearrangement joins TRBV5-1 to TRBJ2-5; TRBD2 might be the D (6 bases). Germline V lookup: CDR1 SGHRS, CDR2 YFSETQ. Deletions cut 4 bases from V and 1 base from J, with 17 bases between. This CDR3 comprises 16 residues.

This sequence joins TRBV29-1 and TRBJ1-1; possibly TRBD1 for D (5 bases). CDR1 SQVTM and CDR2 ANQGSEA come from the germline V gene. The length of the CDR3 is 13 residues. The ends were cut back, 1 base at V and 1 base at J, with 7 bases in the middle. CDR3 nucleotide sequence: TGCAGCGTTGAAGGACAGCCGAACACTGAAGCTTTCTTT. Encoded protein: CSVEGQPNTEAFF. The variable domain in full, completed from reference TRBV29-1 and TRBJ1-1, reads SAVISQKPSRDICQRGTSLTIQCQVDSQVTMMFWYRQQPGQSLTLIATANQGSEATYESGFVIDKFPISRPNLTFSTLTVSNMSPEDSSIYLCSVEGQPNTEAFFGQGTRLTVV.

At least ten counts were recorded for this clonotype. The genes are TRBV12-3 or TRBV12-4 and TRBJ1-1, with D tentatively TRBD1 (6 bases). The CDR3 has 13 residues. V gave up 7 bases and J gave up 6 bases, with 15 bases separating them. The CDR3 DNA reads TGTGCCAGCAAGCCCAGAGAGGGGGCTGAAGCTTTCTTT. As protein: CASKPREGAEAFF.

The chain links TRBV6-4 to TRBJ2-7, with 7 bases that match TRBD1. V lost 7 bases to trimming and J lost 2 bases; unmatched junction nucleotides: 8. The length of the CDR3 is 14 residues. Germline V gene sequence: CDR1 MRHNA, CDR2 SNTAGT. This chain's CDR3 is CASKNRQGTYEQYV. The DNA of the CDR3 is TGTGCCAGCAAGAACCGACAGGGCACCTACGAGCAGTACGTC.

V gene TRBV19 combines with J gene TRBJ2-3, with D uncertain. Germline-derived CDR1 and CDR2 are LNHDA and SQIVND (reference sequence). This CDR3 comprises 12 residues. The V and J ends lost 6 bases and 11 bases respectively, with 15 bases between them. The CDR3 loop reads CASSPPAERQYF. In nucleotides, the CDR3 is TGTGCCAGTAGCCCCCCCGCAGAAAGGCAGTATTTT.

This clonotype has a count of ten or more. J is TRBJ2-2 and V is TRBV12-3 or TRBV12-4; TRBD1 agrees at 8 bases. The V segment lost 7 bases and the J segment 4 bases; nucleotides outside the gene matches: 8. The CDR3 covers 15 residues. The CDR3 sequence is CASTRDRFSTGELFF. CDR3 nucleotide sequence: TGTGCCAGCACCAGGGACAGGTTTAGCACCGGGGAGCTGTTTTTT.

The chain is built from TRBV10-3 and TRBJ2-7; TRBD1 matches at 7 bases. With V trimmed by 4 bases and J by 3 bases, 12 bases remained unmatched. The CDR3 consists of 16 residues. Germline V gene sequence: CDR1 ENHRY, CDR2 SYGVKD. The CDR3 protein is CAISAGPGTEYYEQYF. CDR3 bases: TGTGCCATCAGTGCGGGGCCCGGGACAGAATACTACGAGCAGTACTTC.

This clonotype has a handful of counts. The chain uses TRBV20-1 and TRBJ2-1; 10 nucleotides line up with TRBD2. The V segment lost 6 bases and the J segment 4 bases; nucleotides outside the gene matches: 9. CDR1 and CDR2 (germline): DFQATT, SNEGSKA (reference sequence). The CDR3 is 15 amino acids. This CDR3 is CSAPQSGRAYNEQFF. CDR3 nucleotides: TGCAGTGCCCCTCAAAGCGGGAGGGCGTACAATGAGCAGTTCTTC.

The chain couples TRBV10-3 to TRBJ2-1; TRBD1 or TRBD2 may be the D gene (6 bases each). This CDR3 contains 15 residues. V lost 3 bases to trimming and J lost 8 bases, with 17 bases between them. CDR1 is ENHRY and CDR2 is SYGVKD in the germline V gene. CDR3 nucleotide sequence: TGTGCCATCAGTGATCGGGGGCCAAGGGTTGATGAGCAGTTCTTC. It encodes CAISDRGPRVDEQFF.

This sequence joins TRBV5-6 and TRBJ2-7, with 10 bases matching TRBD2. CDR1 and CDR2 (germline): SGHDT, YYEEEE. The V segment lost 7 bases and the J segment 4 bases; nucleotides outside the gene matches: 5. This CDR3 contains 13 residues. The DNA of the CDR3 is TGTGCCAGCCAACTAGCGGGAATTTACGAGCAGTACTTC. Its translation: CASQLAGIYEQYF.

This chain connects TRBV7-8 to TRBJ1-4; unclear D gene. The germline V and J ends were trimmed by 4 bases and 3 bases, with 9 bases remaining between them. The germline V gene encodes CDR1 SGHVS and CDR2 FQNEAQ. CDR3 size: 14 residues. CDR3 DNA: TGTGCCAGCAGCTCCTATGGTCCTAATGAAAAACTGTTTTTT. Its protein is CASSSYGPNEKLFF.

This clonotype showed up just a few times. J is TRBJ1-2 and V is TRBV12-3 or TRBV12-4; TRBD1 might be the D (6 bases). V was cut by 6 bases and J by 0 bases, with 20 bases left in between. This CDR3 contains 17 residues. The CDR3 sequence: CASRSSGTSYANYGYTF. Written as DNA, the CDR3 is TGTGCCAGCAGGTCTAGCGGGACATCCTACGCTAACTATGGCTACACCTTC.

The chain employs TRBV5-1 and TRBJ1-6, with 7 bases matching TRBD1. Germline assignment: CDR1 SGHRS and CDR2 YFSETQ. CDR3 length: 14 amino acids. Trimming cost V 4 bases and J 8 bases; bases outside gene matches: 6. This CDR3 reads CASSLDRLDSPLHF. CDR3 bases: TGCGCCAGCAGCCTGGACAGGCTGGATTCACCCCTCCACTTT.

The gene calls are TRBV15 and TRBJ1-1, with D uncertain. CDR3 size: 15 residues. Germline V gene sequence: CDR1 LNHNV, CDR2 YYDKDF (reference sequence). With 1 base removed from V and 1 base from J, the gap between germline ends came to 10 bases. In DNA form, the CDR3 reads TGTGCCACCAGCAGAGGGGGAGTCACGAACACTGAAGCTTTCTTT. Its translation: CATSRGGVTNTEAFF.

V gene TRBV4-1 combines with J gene TRBJ2-7; 11 bases are a match to TRBD2. Germline V lookup: CDR1 MGHRA, CDR2 YSYEKL. After removal of 0 bases from V and 1 base from J, the junction contained 11 bases not matched to a gene. The CDR3 contains 19 residues. The CDR3 loop reads CASSQDFSSGGIFSYEQYV. Written as DNA, the CDR3 is TGCGCCAGCAGCCAAGACTTCTCTAGCGGGGGGATCTTTTCCTACGAGCAGTACGTC.

There are a few counts of this clonotype. An end of the junction differs from the germline gene, which may be a read error. The chain joins TRBV10-3 to TRBJ1-1, with D possibly TRBD1 on 5 matching bases. The CDR3 sequence is 14 residues long. The germline V gene has CDR1 ENHRY and CDR2 SYGVKD. This CDR3 is CATARMEADTEASF. The CDR3 bases are TGTGCCACCGCCCGGATGGAGGCGGACACTGAAGCTTCCTTT.

The chain couples TRBV5-1 to TRBJ2-3, with D possibly being TRBD1 (5 bases). This CDR3 is built from 16 residues. Germline assignment: CDR1 SGHRS and CDR2 YFSETQ. V dropped 3 bases and J dropped 0 bases, with 14 bases sitting between them. DNA of the CDR3: TGCGCCAGCAGCTACCCCCGGACACCTAGCACAGATACGCAGTATTTT. Its protein product is CASSYPRTPSTDTQYF.

This clonotype came up a few times. This sequence joins TRBV4-1 and TRBJ2-1; D unresolved. This CDR3 is 15 amino acids long. CDR1 and CDR2 (germline): MGHRA, YSYEKL. V shed 1 base and J shed 7 bases, with 14 bases lying between them. The CDR3 DNA sequence: TGCGCCAGCAGCCAAGGATTAGGAGTCTTGAATGAGCAGTTCTTC. Its protein is CASSQGLGVLNEQFF.

Only a few counts were recorded for this clonotype. The J gene is TRBJ2-1, the V gene TRBV28; D may correspond to TRBD1 or TRBD2 (5 bases each). The CDR3 runs 15 residues. The germline V and J ends were trimmed by 3 bases and 4 bases, with 13 bases remaining between them. Germline V lookup: CDR1 MDHEN, CDR2 SYDVKM. The CDR3 nucleotides read TGTGCCAGCAGTTTTAGGGGAGCTGGGTACAATGAGCAGTTCTTC. Protein product: CASSFRGAGYNEQFF.

The chain uses TRBV14 and TRBJ2-1, with TRBD2 matching over 7 bases. Germline loops: CDR1 SGHDN, CDR2 FVKESK. This CDR3 has 13 residues. The J segment lost 7 bases and the V segment lost 5 bases, leaving 5 bases of the junction unmatched. The CDR3 loop is CASSTGLSNEQFF. CDR3 bases: TGTGCCAGCAGCACGGGACTATCAAATGAGCAGTTCTTC.

The V and J genes are TRBV2 and TRBJ2-1; 8 bases match TRBD2. V lost 6 bases and J lost 8; bases outside the gene matches: 12. Per germline, CDR1 SNHLY and CDR2 FYNNEI. The CDR3 has 15 residues. As DNA, the CDR3 is TGTGCCAGCAGCCCCCGCCGGGGGGGCCCCCATGAGCAGTTCTTC. Protein product: CASSPRRGGPHEQFF.

This clonotype was seen a few times. The V and J genes are TRBV2 and TRBJ2-3, with 10 bases matching TRBD2. The germline CDR1 and CDR2 sequences are SNHLY and FYNNEI. The ends lost 3 bases at V and 5 bases at J; junction bases unmatched: 2. There are 14 residues in the CDR3. The CDR3 protein is CASSDLAGEDTQYF. CDR3 DNA: TGTGCCAGCAGTGACCTAGCGGGGGAAGATACGCAGTATTTT. The whole variable domain, remainder taken from reference TRBV2 and TRBJ2-3, is EPEVTQTPSHQVTQMGQEVILRCVPISNHLYFYWYRQILGQKVEFLVSFYNNEISEKSEIFDDQFSVERPDGSNFTLKIRSTKLEDSAMYFCASSDLAGEDTQYFGPGTRLTVL.

This rearrangement joins TRBV7-3 to TRBJ2-3; possible D gene TRBD1, 5 bases. The CDR3 length is 13 residues. Germline V gene lookup returns CDR1 SGHTA and CDR2 FQGTGA. The ends were cut back, 8 bases at V and 6 bases at J, with 15 bases in the middle. This CDR3 reads CASGASVVDTQYF. The CDR3 DNA follows: TGTGCCAGCGGGGCCTCCGTGGTTGATACGCAGTATTTT.

J is TRBJ2-2 and V is TRBV5-1; TRBD2 matches at 9 bases. The CDR3 is made up of 15 amino acids. The trim removed 2 bases at V and 5 bases at J, leaving 4 bases unmatched. Germline CDR1 reads SGHRS; CDR2 reads YFSETQ. CDR3 coding DNA: TGCGCCAGCAGCTTTAGCGGGAGTTATACCGGGGAGCTGTTTTTT. Encoded protein: CASSFSGSYTGELFF. The full variable domain, in which reference TRBV5-1 and TRBJ2-2 provide the parts outside the CDR3, is KAGVTQTPRYLIKTRGQQVTLSCSPISGHRSVSWYQQTPGQGLQFLFEYFSETQRNKGNFPGRFSGRQFSNSRSEMNVSTLELGDSALYLCASSFSGSYTGELFFGEGSRLTVL.

This clonotype turned up a few times. This sequence joins TRBV20-1 and TRBJ1-2; D is uncertain. The ends were cut back, 0 bases at V and 0 bases at J, with 14 bases in the middle. The CDR3 has 16 amino acids. Germline V lookup: CDR1 DFQATT, CDR2 SNEGSKA (reference sequence). CDR3 nucleotides: TGCAGTGCTAGAGATCTACACCCCAGGTCTAACTATGGCTACACCTTC. Translated: CSARDLHPRSNYGYTF.